This entry lists 30 T cell receptor beta chains sequenced from one sample in a study of T-cell reconstitution after alpha-beta-depleted transplantation in children. For TCRbeta, the library was prepared with unique molecular identifiers. TCRdb re-called the PCR reads with MiXCR, one entry per CDR3 protein. Among approximately 630,000 distinct CDR3 sequences listed, about an eighth were seen once. The starting material was PBMCs, obtained before TCRalphabeta/CD19-depleted stem cell transplant. Source of these receptors: a girl aged 2-10 years with congenital amegakaryocytic thrombocytopenia, due to receive a stem cell transplant.

This clonotype appeared many times. This rearrangement joins TRBV28 to TRBJ1-2; D unresolved. V lost 3 bases and J 1 base, leaving 9 bases between the germline ends. Germline V gene sequence: CDR1 MDHEN, CDR2 SYDVKM. This CDR3 spans 14 amino acids. CDR3 sequence reads: CASSFVPFNYGYTF. In nucleotides, the CDR3 is TGTGCCAGCAGTTTTGTGCCCTTTAACTATGGCTACACCTTC.

J is TRBJ2-1 and V is TRBV7-9; 8 bases are a match to TRBD2. The CDR3 extends over 15 amino acids. Germline V lookup: CDR1 SEHNR, CDR2 FQNEAQ (reference sequence). The J segment lost 3 bases and the V segment lost 4 bases, leaving 5 bases of the junction unmatched. CDR3 in DNA: TGTGCCAGCAGCTCTGTAGCGGGAAACTACAATGAGCAGTTCTTC. Translating it yields CASSSVAGNYNEQFF.

This clonotype came up a few times. The gene calls are TRBV5-1 and TRBJ2-6; no clear D gene. The CDR3 runs 17 residues. The V gene's germline CDR1 is SGHRS and CDR2 YFSETQ. Trimming removed 5 bases from V and 2 bases from J, with 17 bases in between. Here the CDR3 reads CASRMSPGSPGANVLTF. For the CDR3, the DNA is TGCGCCAGCAGAATGAGCCCAGGTAGCCCTGGGGCCAACGTCCTGACTTTC.

This clonotype was recorded many times. J is TRBJ1-2 and V is TRBV27; D is uncertain. V lost 5 bases, J lost 2 bases, and 9 bases lay in between. From germline, CDR1 is MNHEY and CDR2 SMNVEV (reference sequence). CDR3 size: 13 residues. The CDR3 here is CASSQTENYGYTF. The CDR3 coding sequence is TGTGCCAGCAGTCAAACAGAAAACTATGGCTACACCTTC.

This clonotype was recorded many times. This chain links TRBV20-1 with TRBJ2-3; D is uncertain. V shed 5 bases and J shed 4 bases, with 16 bases lying between them. Germline V CDR1 and CDR2: DFQATT, SNEGSKA (reference sequence). The CDR3 is made up of 14 amino acids. CDR3 region: CSALHLPFADTQYF. CDR3 DNA sequence: TGCAGTGCTCTACACCTACCCTTCGCAGATACGCAGTATTTT.

The chain couples TRBV28 to TRBJ2-7, with TRBD1 identical over 7 bases. Germline CDR1 MDHEN, CDR2 SYDVKM. The ends lost 4 bases at V and 0 bases at J; junction bases unmatched: 12. The CDR3 contains 17 residues. The CDR3 DNA follows: TGTGCCAGCAGTTACCCTCTCGGGGACAGAAGCTCCTACGAGCAGTACTTC. Amino acids: CASSYPLGDRSSYEQYF.

This clonotype has at least ten counts. The CDR3 here is CASSLGTIASISWNEQFF. The CDR3 bases are TGTGCCAGCAGCTTAGGGACCATCGCCTCTATCTCGTGGAATGAGCAGTTCTTC. The genes are TRBV11-1 and TRBJ2-1; D gene uncertain. This CDR3 comprises 18 residues. The ends were cut back, 1 base at V and 7 bases at J, with 23 bases in the middle. The germline CDR1 and CDR2 sequences are SGHAT and FQDESV (reference sequence).

This clonotype was found many times. The rearrangement uses TRBV5-1 and TRBJ2-1; 8 nucleotides agree with TRBD1. CDR1 and CDR2 (germline): SGHRS, YFSETQ. This CDR3 region has 14 residues. V trimming: 4 bases; J trimming: 8 bases; junction bases outside the gene matches: 8. CDR3 DNA sequence: TGCGCCAGCAGCGGTGACAGGGGAGGCGATGAGCAGTTCTTC. Its protein product is CASSGDRGGDEQFF. The full variable domain, its missing parts supplied by reference TRBV5-1 and TRBJ2-1, is KAGVTQTPRYLIKTRGQQVTLSCSPISGHRSVSWYQQTPGQGLQFLFEYFSETQRNKGNFPGRFSGRQFSNSRSEMNVSTLELGDSALYLCASSGDRGGDEQFFGPGTRLTVL.

This clonotype was detected many times. V gene TRBV12-3 or TRBV12-4 combines with J gene TRBJ2-3; TRBD2 agrees at 8 bases. CDR3 size: 17 residues. Trimming took 7 bases from V and 5 from J; bases not matched to a gene: 17. CDR3 DNA sequence: TGTGCCAGCACCATGCCCTTAGGAGCGGGAGTGGTAGATACGCAGTATTTT. Its protein is CASTMPLGAGVVDTQYF.

The sample holds a few counts of this clonotype. The gene calls are TRBV29-1 and TRBJ2-7; perhaps TRBD2 as D (6 bases). V was trimmed by 6 bases and J by 0 bases, leaving 18 bases between them. Germline CDR1 and CDR2: SQVTM and ANQGSEA. There are 15 residues in the CDR3. The CDR3 here is CSVGQWDSGSYEQYF. As DNA, the CDR3 is TGCAGCGTCGGTCAATGGGACTCCGGCTCCTACGAGCAGTACTTC.

This clonotype appeared a few times. J is TRBJ2-7 and V is TRBV29-1; 7 bases are a match to TRBD2. Germline CDR1 reads SQVTM; CDR2 reads ANQGSEA. The ends lost 1 base at V and 1 base at J; junction bases unmatched: 4. The CDR3 loop spans 14 amino acids. The CDR3 coding sequence is TGCAGCGTTGAAGGGCTAGCGGAGTCCTACGAGCAGTACTTC. Translating it yields CSVEGLAESYEQYF.

This clonotype is a singleton in its sample. One junction end does not reproduce the germline sequence, and a read error may be involved. This sequence joins TRBV24-1 and TRBJ2-1; 11 bases line up with TRBD2. This CDR3 region has 16 residues. From germline, CDR1 is KGHDR and CDR2 SFDVKD. CDR3 in DNA: TGTGCCACCAGTGACACGGGACTAGCGGATATAAATGAACAGTTCTTC. It specifies CATSDTGLADINEQFF.

V gene TRBV20-1 combines with J gene TRBJ2-2; maybe TRBD2 (6 bases). Trimming stripped 1 base from V and 6 bases from J, with 6 bases between. The CDR3 has 12 amino acids. CDR1 DFQATT and CDR2 SNEGSKA come from the germline V gene (reference sequence). CDR3 protein: CSARGLAGELFF. CDR3 DNA sequence: TGCAGTGCTAGAGGACTAGCCGGGGAGCTGTTTTTT.

This clonotype has a handful of counts. The V and J genes are TRBV5-1 and TRBJ2-7; D unresolved. The V gene lost 0 bases and the J gene lost 1 base, with 14 bases spanning the gap. The CDR3 has 16 residues. The germline V gene has CDR1 SGHRS and CDR2 YFSETQ. CDR3 protein: CASSLGIRTVSYEQYF. The CDR3 region has the DNA TGCGCCAGCAGCTTGGGCATCAGGACGGTATCCTACGAGCAGTACTTC.

The V call is TRBV5-1, the J call TRBJ2-7, with TRBD2 matching over 9 bases. The CDR3 sequence is 15 residues long. In germline, CDR1 is SGHRS, CDR2 YFSETQ. The junction had 4 bases not matched to a gene; V was cut back by 0 bases and J by 3 bases. For the CDR3, the DNA is TGCGCCAGCAGCTTGGGGAGCGGGAGGATCTACGAGCAGTACTTC. Translation: CASSLGSGRIYEQYF.

This clonotype was seen ten or more times. This chain joins TRBV6-5 and TRBJ1-6; no clear D. The CDR3 has 12 residues. CDR1 is MNHEY and CDR2 is SVGAGI in the germline V gene. Deletions cut 6 bases from V and 13 bases from J, with 13 bases between. CDR3: CASSPDPGPLHF. CDR3 DNA: TGTGCCAGCAGCCCAGACCCCGGGCCCCTCCACTTT.

This clonotype was counted ten times or more. The rearrangement joins TRBV10-3 to TRBJ2-5; 9 nucleotides line up with TRBD2. Germline CDR1 ENHRY, CDR2 SYGVKD. The CDR3 has 16 residues. V shed 5 bases and J 4 bases; nucleotides not matched to a gene: 11. The CDR3 coding sequence is TGTGCCATCAGTCCAGATATAGCGGGAGTACGAGAGACCCAGTACTTC. It encodes CAISPDIAGVRETQYF.

V is TRBV7-9 and J is TRBJ2-3; 8 positions match TRBD2. Germline values: CDR1 SEHNR, CDR2 FQNEAQ (reference sequence). The junction had 4 bases not matched to a gene; V was cut back by 6 bases and J by 2 bases. This CDR3 comprises 14 residues. The CDR3 sequence is CASRDSGNTDTQYF. DNA for the CDR3: TGTGCCAGCAGAGATAGCGGGAACACAGATACGCAGTATTTT.

This clonotype came up a few times. V gene TRBV12-3 or TRBV12-4 combines with J gene TRBJ2-1, with no clear D. The CDR3 runs to 15 residues. Between the trimmed V and J ends, which lost 3 bases and 6 bases, there was a span of 15 bases. Written as DNA, the CDR3 is TGTGCCAGCAGTTTCATGAATGAAATGGGCAATGAGCAGTTCTTC. Amino acid sequence: CASSFMNEMGNEQFF.

This clonotype was seen repeatedly, ten times or more. The chain is built from TRBV27 and TRBJ2-1; 15 bases agree with TRBD2. V lost 5 bases, J lost 8 bases, and 7 bases stayed unmatched. This CDR3 has 16 amino acids. Germline CDR1 reads MNHEY; CDR2 reads SMNVEV (reference sequence). DNA of the CDR3: TGTGCCAGCAGTCCAGGACTAGCGGGAGGGCCTCATGAGCAGTTCTTC. Translating gives CASSPGLAGGPHEQFF.

This clonotype appeared many times. The chain uses TRBV20-1 and TRBJ2-4; no firm D call. Germline lookup yields CDR1 DFQATT and CDR2 SNEGSKA (reference sequence). V was clipped by 3 bases and J by 0 bases, with 12 bases between them. This CDR3 comprises 15 residues. CDR3 DNA: TGCAGTGCTAGTTTTGGACCGTTAGCCAAAAACATTCAGTACTTC. This codes for CSASFGPLAKNIQYF.

This clonotype was recorded a few times. The chain has TRBV7-9 and TRBJ2-1; the D gene is possibly TRBD2 (5 bases). This CDR3 region has 16 residues. V dropped 2 bases and J dropped 1 base, with 12 bases sitting between them. Germline V CDR1 and CDR2: SEHNR, FQNEAQ (reference sequence). The CDR3 is CASSLRRIASYNEQFF. In DNA, the CDR3 is TGTGCCAGCAGCTTAAGGCGCATAGCGTCCTACAATGAGCAGTTCTTC.

This clonotype was found a few times. The chain has TRBV20-1 and TRBJ2-5; 7 positions agree with TRBD1. Germline V gene lookup returns CDR1 DFQATT and CDR2 SNEGSKA (reference sequence). The length of the CDR3 is 13 residues. The CDR3 loop is CSPGQVARETQYF. The CDR3 DNA follows: TGCAGCCCAGGACAGGTCGCTCGGGAGACCCAGTACTTC.

This clonotype was counted many times. CDR3 sequence: CASSLDTGGPINYEQYF. The CDR3, as DNA: TGCGCCAGCAGCTTGGATACGGGAGGGCCGATTAACTACGAGCAGTACTTC. The chain joins TRBV5-1 to TRBJ2-7; TRBD2 matches at 8 bases. In germline, CDR1 is SGHRS, CDR2 YFSETQ. Trimming at V came to 0 bases and at J to 3 bases, leaving 11 bases not matched to a gene. The CDR3 contains 17 residues.

V and J are TRBV3-1 and TRBJ1-2; D not certain. CDR1 and CDR2 (germline): LGHDT, YNNKEL (reference sequence). CDR3 length: 17 amino acids. V gave up 3 bases and J gave up 3 bases, with 20 bases separating them. CDR3 protein: CASSHDSPRGDDYGYTF. The CDR3 coding sequence is TGTGCCAGCAGCCATGACTCCCCCCGGGGAGATGACTATGGCTACACCTTC. Full variable domain (remainder filled in from reference TRBV3-1 and TRBJ1-2): DTAVSQTPKYLVTQMGNDKSIKCEQNLGHDTMYWYKQDSKKFLKIMFSYNNKELIINETVPNRFSPKSPDKAHLNLHINSLELGDSAVYFCASSHDSPRGDDYGYTFGSGTRLTVV.

The chain combines TRBV18 with TRBJ2-1; 7 positions match TRBD1. Trimming took 3 bases from V and 14 from J; bases not matched to a gene: 4. There are 11 residues in the CDR3. Germline CDR1 reads KGHSH; CDR2 reads LQKENI. CDR3 sequence reads: CASSPGTAEFF. CDR3 sequence (DNA): TGTGCCAGCTCACCCGGGACAGCCGAGTTCTTC.

This chain connects TRBV7-7 to TRBJ2-5, with TRBD1 matching over 9 bases. The CDR3 consists of 16 residues. V was clipped by 5 bases and J by 5 bases; unmatched bases: 12. Germline CDR1 is SSHAT and CDR2 is FNYEAQ (reference sequence). The CDR3 DNA follows: TGTGCCAGCAGCCCTGAACAGGGGGCGTTTAGTGAGACCCAGTACTTC. Translation gives CASSPEQGAFSETQYF.

As for this clonotype: A much larger clone sits a single nucleotide away, making a read error possible. CDR3 sequence: CSAEGGQGGYTNTQYF. CDR3 bases: TGCAGTGCCGAAGGGGGGCAGGGCGGGTACACAAATACGCAGTATTTT. The chain employs TRBV20-1 and TRBJ2-3, with D perhaps matching TRBD1 or TRBD2 (6 bases each). Germline values: CDR1 DFQATT, CDR2 SNEGSKA (reference sequence). The CDR3 is made up of 16 amino acids.

This clonotype was seen at least ten times. V and J are TRBV7-9 and TRBJ2-7; 9 nucleotides align to TRBD2. CDR3 length: 15 amino acids. Looked up from germline, CDR1 is SEHNR and CDR2 is FQNEAQ (reference sequence). J lost 3 bases, V lost 1 base, and 4 bases had no gene match. The CDR3 DNA follows: TGTGCCAGCAGCTTAGGGGGACTAGCAAACTACGAGCAGTACTTC. Amino acid sequence: CASSLGGLANYEQYF.

This clonotype was detected ten times or more. The V gene is TRBV7-6, the J gene TRBJ2-1; 7 nucleotides line up with TRBD1. Losses at the gene ends were 2 bases for V and 5 bases for J; bases not matched to a gene: 12. The length of the CDR3 is 17 residues. Germline V gives CDR1 SGHVS, CDR2 FNYEAQ. The CDR3 loop reads CASSLLDRASANNEQFF. CDR3 nucleotide sequence: TGTGCCAGCAGCTTACTTGACAGGGCCTCGGCCAACAATGAGCAGTTCTTC.